These 15 T cell receptor beta chains came from one sample sequenced in a study of vaccination and CD4 T cells after COVID-19. Their target antigens are unknown. Sequencing of cultured CD4+ T cell DNA used the Oncomine TCR Beta short-read assay. TCRdb re-called the PCR reads with MiXCR, one entry per CDR3 protein. The sample holds about 9,500 distinct CDR3 sequences, about 65% seen once. Treatment specified: approximately nine-day PBMC culture with coronavirus spike peptide pools or control peptides (ViraFEST assay). This specimen consisted of CD4+ T cells from blood, cultured in vitro, obtained before SARS-CoV-2 vaccination. The receptors were gathered from a human donor who had recovered from COVID-19.

This sequence joins TRBV6-5 and TRBJ1-1; D may be TRBD1 (6 bases). The V and J ends lost 3 bases and 3 bases respectively, with 14 bases between them. The germline V gene encodes CDR1 MNHEY and CDR2 SVGAGI. The CDR3 sequence is 15 residues long. CDR3 DNA: TGTGCCAGCAGTTATCGGGGGGCGGAGTACACTGAAGCTTTCTTT. Its translation: CASSYRGAEYTEAFF.

The rearrangement links TRBV25-1 to TRBJ1-2; 7 nucleotides line up with TRBD1. J was trimmed by 2 bases and V by 3 bases; bases with no gene match: 0. The CDR3 is 13 residues long. The germline CDR1 and CDR2 sequences are MGHDK and SYGVNS. The CDR3 sequence is CASSEGQNYGYTF. Written as DNA, the CDR3 is TGTGCCAGCAGTGAGGGACAGAACTATGGCTACACCTTC.

This chain joins TRBV25-1 and TRBJ2-2, with D hard to call. Germline CDR1 MGHDK, CDR2 SYGVNS. Trimming pared 4 bases from V and 4 bases from J, leaving 10 bases between. The CDR3 covers 14 residues. This CDR3 reads CASSARRGTGELFF. As DNA, the CDR3 is TGTGCCAGCAGTGCCAGACGAGGCACCGGGGAGCTGTTTTTT.

In its sample, this clonotype was seen a few times. The V and J genes are TRBV7-2 and TRBJ2-5; weak D call: TRBD1 (5 bases). This CDR3 spans 14 amino acids. Trimming pared 2 bases from V and 4 bases from J, leaving 11 bases between. Germline V CDR1 and CDR2: SGHTA, FQGNSA. CDR3 protein: CASSLFQGPETQYF. The DNA for the CDR3 is TGTGCCAGCAGCTTATTCCAGGGTCCAGAGACCCAGTACTTC.

This clonotype was picked up a small number of times. The chain links TRBV20-1 to TRBJ1-1, with 7 bases lining up with TRBD1. The CDR3 consists of 13 residues. V dropped 5 bases and J dropped 5; count of bases not matched to a gene: 8. Germline V gene sequence: CDR1 DFQATT, CDR2 SNEGSKA (reference sequence). The CDR3 protein is CSARNRGRTEAFF. For the CDR3, the DNA is TGCAGTGCTCGTAACAGGGGTAGGACTGAAGCTTTCTTT.

The V and J genes are TRBV7-6 and TRBJ2-1, with 11 bases identical to TRBD2. Per germline, CDR1 SGHVS and CDR2 FNYEAQ. With 4 bases clipped from V and 2 bases from J, the junction kept 1 base outside the gene matches. The CDR3 is made up of 15 amino acids. CDR3 protein: CASSWGLAAYNEQFF. Here the CDR3 DNA reads TGTGCCAGCAGCTGGGGACTAGCGGCCTACAATGAGCAGTTCTTC. Looking up the rest from reference TRBV7-6 and TRBJ2-1 gives the full variable domain: GAGVSQSPRYKVTKRGQDVALRCDPISGHVSLYWYRQALGQGPEFLTYFNYEAQQDKSGLPNDRFSAERPEGSISTLTIQRTEQRDSAMYRCASSWGLAAYNEQFFGPGTRLTVL.

The V call is TRBV5-4, the J call TRBJ2-1; 9 bases are shared with TRBD2. The CDR3 runs to 18 residues. V gave up 0 bases and J gave up 2 bases; unmatched junction bases: 9. Germline CDR1 and CDR2: SGHNT and YYREEE (reference sequence). CDR3 bases: TGTGCCAGCAGCTTGGGGCCTAGCGGGATAGTAGCCTACAATGAGCAGTTCTTC. Its protein product is CASSLGPSGIVAYNEQFF.

The chain combines TRBV20-1 with TRBJ1-5, with D uncertain. V lost 1 base and J 4 bases, leaving 8 bases between the germline ends. Germline V lookup: CDR1 DFQATT, CDR2 SNEGSKA (reference sequence). The CDR3 spans 13 residues. The CDR3 spells CSARVAGNQPQHF. The CDR3 DNA reads as TGCAGTGCTAGAGTGGCGGGTAATCAGCCCCAGCATTTT.

The chain has TRBV10-2 and TRBJ1-5; D possibly corresponds to TRBD1 (6 bases). Germline lookup yields CDR1 WSHSY and CDR2 SAAADI. Between the trimmed V and J ends, which lost 4 bases and 4 bases, there was a span of 17 bases. This CDR3 is 16 amino acids long. Here the CDR3 DNA reads TGCGCCAGCAGTGGACACGGGGGACAAACTAATCAGCCCCAGCATTTT. Protein: CASSGHGGQTNQPQHF.

This clonotype was seen a handful of times. This chain links TRBV7-2 with TRBJ2-5, with 9 bases that match TRBD2. The CDR3 has 19 residues. Germline-derived CDR1 and CDR2 are SGHTA and FQGNSA. Trimming cost V 0 bases and J 0 bases; bases outside gene matches: 11. DNA of the CDR3: TGTGCCAGCAGCTTAGCTAGAAGTTTAGCGGGGGCGTACCAAGAGACCCAGTACTTC. Translation gives CASSLARSLAGAYQETQYF.

CDR3 region: CASTPGWSSGNTIYF. The CDR3 DNA is TGTGCCAGCACCCCAGGTTGGAGCTCTGGAAACACCATATATTTT. The chain is built from TRBV6-1 and TRBJ1-3; no clear D. V was trimmed by 7 bases and J by 0 bases, leaving 13 bases between them. The V gene's germline CDR1 is MNHNS and CDR2 SASEGT. The CDR3 runs 15 residues.

The J gene is TRBJ1-6, the V gene TRBV7-8; no reliable D call. V gave up 2 bases and J gave up 5 bases, with 10 bases separating them. Germline CDR1 is SGHVS and CDR2 is FQNEAQ. CDR3 length equals 15 residues. In nucleotides, the CDR3 is TGTGCCAGCAGCTTATTAACAGTAGATAATTCACCCCTCCACTTT. As protein: CASSLLTVDNSPLHF. Combining the CDR3 with reference TRBV7-8 and TRBJ1-6 gives the whole variable domain GAGVSQSPRYKVAKRGQDVALRCDPISGHVSLFWYQQALGQGPEFLTYFQNEAQLDKSGLPSDRFFAERPEGSVSTLKIQRTQQEDSAVYLCASSLLTVDNSPLHFGNGTRLTVT.

This clonotype appeared a few times. This sequence joins TRBV6-1 and TRBJ2-1, with TRBD2 matching 11 bases. This CDR3 has 16 amino acids. J lost 0 bases, V lost 6 bases, and 4 bases had no gene match. Germline CDR1 and CDR2: MNHNS and SASEGT. The CDR3 sequence is CASRLSGRASYNEQFF. The CDR3 DNA reads as TGTGCCAGCAGGCTTAGCGGGAGGGCCTCCTACAATGAGCAGTTCTTC.

This chain connects TRBV11-2 to TRBJ1-1; perhaps TRBD1 as D (5 bases). The germline CDR1 and CDR2 sequences are SGHAT and FQNNGV. With 4 bases removed from V and 1 base from J, the gap between germline ends came to 13 bases. The CDR3 totals 15 residues. Here the CDR3 reads CASSSIRDRNTEAFF. DNA for the CDR3: TGTGCCAGCAGCTCGATCAGGGATAGGAACACTGAAGCTTTCTTT.

This clonotype was found a few times. The chain couples TRBV6-1 to TRBJ2-7, with 7 bases fitting TRBD2. In germline, CDR1 is MNHNS, CDR2 SASEGT. Losses at the gene ends were 3 bases for V and 0 bases for J; bases not matched to a gene: 5. The CDR3 extends over 15 amino acids. CDR3: CASSEMAGDSYEQYF. The CDR3 coding sequence is TGTGCCAGCAGTGAGATGGCGGGAGACTCCTACGAGCAGTACTTC.